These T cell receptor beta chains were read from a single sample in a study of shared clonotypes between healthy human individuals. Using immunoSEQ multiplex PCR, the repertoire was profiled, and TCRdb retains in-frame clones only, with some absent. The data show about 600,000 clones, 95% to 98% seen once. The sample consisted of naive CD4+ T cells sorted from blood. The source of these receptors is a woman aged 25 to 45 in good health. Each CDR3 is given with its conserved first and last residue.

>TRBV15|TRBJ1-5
CATSYTRGFGQPQHF
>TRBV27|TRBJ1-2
CASAPDPGDYGYTF
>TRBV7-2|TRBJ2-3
CASSSGLAVITDTQYF
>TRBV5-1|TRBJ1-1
CASSLDSLNTEAFF
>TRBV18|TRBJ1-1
CASSRTGGNTEAFF
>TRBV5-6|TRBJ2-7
CASSPPSRLKGHEQYF
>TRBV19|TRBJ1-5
CASSIIGGYSNQPQHF
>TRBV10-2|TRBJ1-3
CASSVSGSGNTIYF
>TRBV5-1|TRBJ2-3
CASSLDGSADTQYF
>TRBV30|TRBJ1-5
CAWSGAGAHQPQHF
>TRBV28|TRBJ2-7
CASSTSLDGLYEQYF
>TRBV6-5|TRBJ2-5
CASSTGSRETQYF
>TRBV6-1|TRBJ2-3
CASSEGGSTDTQYF
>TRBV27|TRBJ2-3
CASSFSTSTDTQYF
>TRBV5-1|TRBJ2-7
CASSLEVSGSRGYEQYF
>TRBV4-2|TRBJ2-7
CASSQALEASGTYEQYF
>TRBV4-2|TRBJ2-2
CASSQDSGSGRTGELFF
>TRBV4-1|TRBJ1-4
CASSQVVRRGEKLFF
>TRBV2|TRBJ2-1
CASNWLSVSYNEQFF
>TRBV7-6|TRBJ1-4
CASSRQGPATNEKLFF
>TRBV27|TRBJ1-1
CASSLLRTGTEAFF
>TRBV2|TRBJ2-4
CASSEQDRVTKNIQYF
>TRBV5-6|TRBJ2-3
CASSLTYSTDTQYF
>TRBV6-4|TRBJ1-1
CASSDRKTGVMNTEAFF
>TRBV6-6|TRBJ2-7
CATRTGVRAYEQYF
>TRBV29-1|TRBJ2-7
CSALLAPFYEQYF
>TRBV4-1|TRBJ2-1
CASSQSPLAENYNEQFF
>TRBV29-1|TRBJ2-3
CSVGVGQGSDTQYF
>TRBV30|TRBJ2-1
CASGSGSSYNEQFF
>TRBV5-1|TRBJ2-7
CASSSRPTALSAYEQYF
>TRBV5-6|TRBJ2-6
CASSFGQGRRSGANVLTF
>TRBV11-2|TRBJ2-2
CASSSGRGTGELFF
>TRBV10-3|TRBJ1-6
CAISETGINSPLHF
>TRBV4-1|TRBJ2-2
CASSRSRTGELFF
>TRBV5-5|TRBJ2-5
CASSLGIGPATWETQYF
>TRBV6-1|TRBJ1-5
CASTQTGAFNQPQHF
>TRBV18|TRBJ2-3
CASSPPRGQGPDTQYF
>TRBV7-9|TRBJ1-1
CASSLEGGEAFF